This T cell receptor beta chain was sequenced for a study of OX40 agonist ivuxolimab in advanced cancers. Overall study results and limits: Relative to CD4+, CD8+ T cells held more expanded clones on average.

Concerning this clone: What it binds is not known.

V gave up 0 bases and J gave up 3 bases, with 9 bases separating them. This CDR3 region has 15 residues. Germline V gene data show CDR1 as LGHNA and CDR2 as YNFKEQ. TCRdb keeps only in-frame clones here, not all; method: immunoSEQ multiplex PCR. The sample contains tens of thousands of clones, about 90% of which appear only once. The source is an adult with an advanced solid tumor such as melanoma, head and neck, liver or kidney cancer. Source: CD4+ or CD8+ T cells sorted from blood, taken in a trial of the OX40 agonist ivuxolimab. This chain connects TRBV4-2 to TRBJ1-3; D uncertain. The CDR3 DNA follows: TGTGCCAGCAGCCAAGATGAGAGCGGTGGAAACACCATATATTTT. Amino acids: CASSQDESGGNTIYF.